A single TCR beta chain is shown here with its context. Deletions cut 6 bases from V and 1 base from J, with 13 bases between. The CDR3 spans 14 residues. Germline CDR1 SGHTA, CDR2 FQGNSA. The sample is drawn from a study of shared clonotypes between healthy human individuals. Study details: Donors were a couple of women and a few men aged 18 to 49.

Evenly divided among several immunoSEQ plates was the genomic DNA of each subset. Authors' methods: For the immunoSEQ data, sequences were junction-only without quality scores, so filtering differed. Assay used: immunoSEQ multiplex PCR; TCRdb lists only in-frame clones, some missing. That table furnishes V, J and clone size, whereas the DNA furnished D and trimming. The sample shows about 480,000 clones, over 60% of them seen only once. The study used 80 million to 100 million PBMCs per unsorted sample for genomic DNA. The origin of this receptor is a woman aged 40 to 50 in good health. Some clones in this sample may be carry-over from other donors' samples. Specimen: PBMCs. This chain connects TRBV7-2 to TRBJ2-7; D unclear. CDR3 region: CASSRVFGSYEQYF. CDR3 nucleotides: TGTGCCAGCAGTCGGGTCTTTGGGTCCTACGAGCAGTACTTC.